Here is one T cell receptor beta chain with its context. The antigen is not known. The PCR made use of 60 Vbeta and 13 Jbeta primers. Assay used: immunoSEQ multiplex PCR; TCRdb lists only in-frame clones, some missing. This table has approximately 110,000 clones, about 70% appearing once. The data stem from a study of cytomegalovirus exposure and HLA in healthy donors. Study findings and constraints: Earlier analysis yielded a pattern in which most TCR beta V segments were productive about 90% or about 30% of the time. Some public TCRs appeared in many individuals, while most sequences were rare. The study flagged around 150 TCR beta chains as cytomegalovirus-associated. In a later analysis, several top co-occurrence clusters appeared linked to parvovirus B19, influenza, CMV and Epstein-Barr virus.

The specimen sequenced was PBMCs. The sequence came from a woman aged 55 to 70 in good health and CMV-seropositive.

CDR3 region: CASSTGTGGYEQYF. The CDR3 DNA reads as TGTGCCAGCAGTACCGGGACAGGGGGCTACGAGCAGTACTTC. This chain joins TRBV6-5 and TRBJ2-7, with 11 bases lining up with TRBD1. This CDR3 spans 14 amino acids. Trimming at V came to 5 bases and at J to 3 bases, leaving 3 bases not matched to a gene. In germline, CDR1 is MNHEY, CDR2 SVGAGI.